This T cell receptor (beta chain) is drawn from a study of blood T cell repertoires in COVID-19 (dated by TCRdb to 2018 to 2020). For the study in its entirety: The collaborator samples originated in the United States, Italy and Spain and spanned the acute and convalescent phases of COVID-19. Where available, HLA class I and class II types were obtained from metadata supplied by the sample provider rather than from assay-based typing. The repertoires were released in a freely available public database intended as a resource for research on the immune response to SARS-CoV-2. Samples came from the ongoing ImmuneRACE study (first 160 participants) plus 1,254 subjects from 6 global collaborators. The prospective study material was composed of cDNA or gDNA derived from T cells, B-cell-depleted T cells, or PBMCs. Deeply sampled blood TCRbeta repertoires from subjects exposed to, actively infected with, or recovered from COVID-19 were included in the dataset. A de-identified subject ID, COVID-19 status, age in years and sex were almost always included in the sample metadata.

The collaborating institutions used their own protocols to collect whole blood in K2EDTA tubes. For TCRbeta analysis, collaborators shipped samples in one of three forms: frozen whole blood, isolated PBMCs, or DNA extracted from either of those sample types. V is pruned by 3 bases and J by 6 bases, leaving 8 bases of the junction without a gene match. Including the terminal cysteine and phenylalanine, the CDR3 comprises 14 residues. Left in the record is the CDR3 DNA by itself, 42 bases read in frame from the first base. CDR1 and CDR2 were assigned from the germline V gene (reference sequence) as LGHDT and YNNKEL. General conclusions and limits of the study: Clinical and demographic metadata were provided uncurated, with the amount varying by source and participant.

Concerning this clone itself: The clone's antigen remains unknown. No base qualities exist here, and no much larger clone lies one base off it.

TCRbeta CDR3 regions were amplified from genomic DNA using the immunoSEQ Assay, a bias-controlled multiplex PCR. On the study's bioinformatics: Within the assay, amplification of reference gene primers was used to estimate how many nucleated cells each sample contained. To quantify the absolute abundance of each unique TCRbeta CDR3 rearrangement, sequence reads were collapsed and filtered. For each sample, productive Simpson clonality was calculated as the square root of Simpson's diversity index across productive rearrangements. The table comes from immuneACCESS by way of TCRdb, which keeps in-frame sequences with V and J called. Part of the clones is missing from these tables; in studies checked, under half for an unresolved V gene and the rest for unknown reasons. The V and J calls and clone size were taken over from that table, and D and trimming were inferred from the DNA. The sample profile shows about 310,000 clones; around 90% of them were found once. The ten largest clones capture around 2.1% of the sample.

The receptor was isolated from a man between 18 and 29 years old with active or convalescent COVID-19. The receptor chain draws on TRBV3-1 (or the pseudogene TRBV3-2) and TRBJ2-7; 7 junctional bases match TRBD1. Sample: peripheral blood. The nucleotides are TGTGCCAGCAGCCACAACAGGGGCCCAGGCGAGCAGTACTTC. It codes for CASSHNRGPGEQYF.